This record covers a single TCR delta chain. This clone is categorized as hyperexpanded (1% or more). The specificity of this receptor is unknown. Per-nucleotide qualities are absent, and no much larger clonotype sits a single base away. This entry is derived from a study of Vγ9Vδ2 T cells in congenital toxoplasmosis (dated by TCRdb to the early 2020s). Regarding the study in general: IgG, IgM and IgA serology, Western blot and an in-house interferon-gamma release assay were used to diagnose congenital toxoplasmosis. Infant repertoires were sequenced at 2 months after birth and at 1 year of age. TCR sequencing covered about 5 infected and under 13 uninfected infants at 2 months, plus 3 infected and 4 uninfected infants at 1 year. In this study, researchers looked at the gamma and delta chain CDR3 repertoires of sorted blood gammadelta T cells, comparing infants congenitally infected with T. gondii against uninfected infants. The study at large found these results: Both infected and uninfected infants showed a high prevalence of a public TRGV9 clonotype. Compared with uninfected infants, infected infants at 2 months appeared to have fewer N additions in their TRGV9 and TRDV2 CDR3s, and this was especially true for TRDV2-TRDJ1 sequences. Two months was the earliest age with enough suitable sample material for TCR repertoire analysis, so newborn repertoires were not sequenced. Repertoire differences between infected and uninfected infants were less clearly seen at 1 year of age than at 2 months. Germline-encoded fetal-type TRDV2 CDR3 sequences seemed to be more prevalent in infected than in uninfected 2-month-old infants, with an in utero expansion footprint being suggested.

Mothers of both infected and uninfected infants received the same treatment, using spiramycin and/or pyrimethamine plus sulfadiazine plus folinic acid. Every infant, whether infected or uninfected, was delivered at term, after more than 37 weeks of gestation. Approximately 1 mL of blood was processed into PBMCs by Lymphoprep gradient centrifugation, after which the PBMCs were cryopreserved in liquid nitrogen and shipped to Belgium. After thawing, PBMCs were labeled with Zombie NIR viability dye and stained with CD3, TCR gammadelta, Vgamma9 and Vdelta2 antibodies. Sorting of CD3+ TCRgammadelta+ T cells was performed on a FACSAria III, reaching a mean purity of roughly 98%. For each sample, RNA was extracted from about 10,000 sorted gammadelta T cells with the RNeasy Micro Kit. The infants were born to mothers who were enrolled with primary T. gondii infection during pregnancy. The infants' peripheral blood was drawn at an outpatient microbiology and virology center located in Pavia, Italy.

cDNA was made by template-switch reverse transcription with TRGC- and TRDC-specific primers in one tube, using SuperScript II. The TRGC primer was designed to bind both the TRGC1 and TRGC2 constant genes. The KAPA Real-Time Library Amplification Kit was used for TRG and TRD amplification, and AMPure XP bead purification was performed between steps. Index PCR with the Nextera XT Index Kit was used to add Illumina sequencing adapters. An Illumina MiSeq with the V2 300 kit was used to sequence the TRG and TRD amplicons, producing 150 bp paired-end reads. The authors' pipeline ran thus. Before any further analysis, FastQC version 0.11.8 was used to check read quality. Reads were aligned to GenBank TRG or TRD reference genes, and CDR3 sequences were built with MiXCR version 3.0.3. Default MiXCR settings were kept, except that 3 rather than 5 consecutive nucleotides were used to assemble TRDD gene segments. N additions, CDR3 length, J segment length and clonotype sharing between samples were computed with VDJtools version 1.2.1. CDR3 sequences that were out of frame or contained stop codons were left out of the analysis. The overlap of infant repertoires with previously published Vgamma9Vdelta2 repertoires from fetal, cord blood and adult blood was compared. Via CATT, TCRdb reprocessed the public reads, and rows with identical DNA were then joined. V and J calls and clone size were set by TCRdb, not the authors. The sample profile shows about 600 delta-chain clones; about 4.5% of them were found once. 20% to 30% of the sample lies in the top ten.

Reading the germline V gene gives CDR1 GEAIGNYY and CDR2 EKD. Including the terminal cysteine and phenylalanine, the CDR3 comprises 14 residues. Kept here is only the CDR3 DNA, which spans 42 bases and is read in frame from base 1. The germline V end is reduced by 3 bases and the J end by 5 bases; junction bases left unmatched: 2. The chain couples TRDV2 to TRDJ2; 10 middle bases align to TRDD3. The material sequenced was gamma-delta T cells from blood. The receptor was isolated from a child under 10 years old born to a mother with Toxoplasma gondii infection during pregnancy, either congenitally infected or uninfected (not recorded which). The CDR3 region reads CACDLLGDTAQLFF. The DNA is TGTGCCTGTGACCTACTGGGGGATACAGCACAACTCTTCTTT.